The clone carrying this T cell receptor (beta chain) was observed a few times. For sequencing, patients were chosen who had shown expansion of CD8+CD57+ cells by flow cytometry. This entry belongs to a study of CD8+CD57+ T cells in acquired aplastic anemia. The template used for profiling TCR beta VDJ and CDR3 was genomic DNA. TCRdb analysed the reads with MiXCR anew, one entry per CDR3 protein. The sample has about 160,000 distinct CDR3 sequences; around 48% are singletons. The V end was cut by 8 bases, the J end by 4 bases, with 9 bases between. This CDR3 region has 12 residues. Per germline, CDR1 LNHDA and CDR2 SQIVND (reference sequence).

V gene TRBV19 combines with J gene TRBJ1-5; D is uncertain. Sequencing input: sorted CD4+, CD8+, or CD8+CD57+ T cells (not recorded which) from PBMCs. The sequence was obtained from a human donor with aplastic anemia. The CDR3 bases are TGTGCCAGTGGTCTGGGTAATCAGCCCCAGCATTTT. Its translation: CASGLGNQPQHF.